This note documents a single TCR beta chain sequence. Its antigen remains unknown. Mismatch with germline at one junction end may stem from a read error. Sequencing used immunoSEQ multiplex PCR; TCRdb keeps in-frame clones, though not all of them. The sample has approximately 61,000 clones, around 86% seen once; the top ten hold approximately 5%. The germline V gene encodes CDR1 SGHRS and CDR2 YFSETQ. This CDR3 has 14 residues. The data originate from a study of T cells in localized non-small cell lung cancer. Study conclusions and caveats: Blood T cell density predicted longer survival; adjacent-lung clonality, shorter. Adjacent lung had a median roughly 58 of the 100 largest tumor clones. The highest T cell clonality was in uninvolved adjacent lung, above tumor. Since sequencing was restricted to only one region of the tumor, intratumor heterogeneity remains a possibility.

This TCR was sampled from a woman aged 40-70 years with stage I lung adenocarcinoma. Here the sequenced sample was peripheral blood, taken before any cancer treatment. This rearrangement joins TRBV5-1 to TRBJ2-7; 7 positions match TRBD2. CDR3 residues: CASSDGLVSSEQYF. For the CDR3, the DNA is TGCGCCAGCAGCGACGGACTAGTATCCTCCGAGCAGTACTTC.